A single sample is the source of the 18 T cell receptor beta chains below, sequenced in a study of OX40 agonist ivuxolimab in advanced cancers. The library relied on the immunoSEQ multiplex PCR assay. TCRdb took over this immuneACCESS table, retaining in-frame rearrangements with V and J assigned. Such tables are incomplete; in checked studies, under half of the missing clones stem from an unresolved V gene, and the remainder is unexplained. The sample includes around 50,000 clones, with over 75% observed a single time. Roughly 3% of the sample is held by the ten biggest clonotypes. Specimen: CD4+ or CD8+ T cells sorted from blood, collected in a trial of the OX40 agonist ivuxolimab. The receptors stem from an adult with an advanced solid tumor such as melanoma, head and neck, liver or kidney cancer.

The chain couples TRBV30 to TRBJ2-3; TRBD2 agrees at 10 bases. The CDR3 totals 15 residues. V lost 8 bases, J lost 6 bases, and 14 bases stayed unmatched. Germline assignment: CDR1 GTSNPN and CDR2 SVGIG (reference sequence). The CDR3, as DNA: TGTGCCGGGGAGAAAGAGACTAGCGGGTCCGATACGCAGTATTTT. Protein product: CAGEKETSGSDTQYF.

This clone occurred once. The chain carries TRBV14 and TRBJ2-5; 7 bases match TRBD1. Trimming took 6 bases from V and 3 from J; bases not matched to a gene: 4. CDR1 is SGHDN, CDR2 FVKESK, per germline. The CDR3 is 13 amino acids. CDR3 sequence reads: CASSGQVEETQYF. The CDR3 bases are TGTGCCAGCAGTGGACAGGTGGAAGAGACCCAGTACTTC.

The chain employs TRBV19 and TRBJ2-1, with D possibly being TRBD2 (7 bases). The germline CDR1 and CDR2 sequences are LNHDA and SQIVND (reference sequence). Deletions cut 5 bases from V and 0 bases from J, with 14 bases between. The CDR3 is 16 residues long. The CDR3 DNA follows: TGTGCCAGTAGTGGGGGGGCTGGTAGCTCCTACAATGAGCAGTTCTTC. This codes for CASSGGAGSSYNEQFF.

The gene calls are TRBV28 and TRBJ1-1; TRBD1 aligns across 11 bases. V shed 4 bases, J shed 6 bases, and the junction held 10 bases outside the gene matches. The length of the CDR3 is 16 residues. Per germline, CDR1 MDHEN and CDR2 SYDVKM. This CDR3 is CASSSSDRGPGSEAFF. The DNA for the CDR3 is TGTGCCAGCAGTTCGTCGGACAGGGGGCCTGGGTCTGAAGCTTTCTTT.

J is TRBJ2-1 and V is TRBV7-6; TRBD2 aligns across 7 bases. From germline, CDR1 is SGHVS and CDR2 FNYEAQ. This CDR3 is 13 amino acids long. With 4 bases clipped from V and 9 bases from J, the junction kept 6 bases outside the gene matches. This CDR3 reads CASSSREESEQFF. The CDR3 DNA sequence: TGTGCCAGCAGCTCCCGGGAGGAGAGTGAGCAGTTCTTC.

This clone was detected once. The chain couples TRBV27 to TRBJ2-7; weak D call: TRBD1 (5 bases). This CDR3 is 15 amino acids long. The V gene's germline CDR1 is MNHEY and CDR2 SMNVEV (reference sequence). Trimming stripped 4 bases from V and 5 bases from J, with 18 bases between. CDR3 sequence: CASSSVGAPLHEQYF. CDR3 nucleotides: TGTGCCAGCAGTTCCGTAGGGGCTCCCCTCCACGAGCAGTACTTC.

The chain links TRBV29-1 to TRBJ2-3; 11 nucleotides line up with TRBD2. Unmatched junction bases numbered 9, after V lost 3 bases and J lost 4 bases. Germline V gene data show CDR1 as SQVTM and CDR2 as ANQGSEA. The CDR3 is 16 amino acids. The CDR3 nucleotides are TGCAGCGTTGAGCAGGAACTAGCGGGAGTTTCAGATACGCAGTATTTT. It codes for CSVEQELAGVSDTQYF.

This chain joins TRBV28 and TRBJ2-1; no definite D call. Trimming took off 2 bases at V and 0 bases at J, with 14 bases between the two ends. CDR1 is MDHEN and CDR2 is SYDVKM in the germline V gene. This CDR3 has 17 amino acids. The CDR3 is CASSLVGRKSSYNEQFF. The CDR3 nucleotides read TGTGCCAGCAGTTTAGTCGGGCGGAAAAGCTCCTACAATGAGCAGTTCTTC. Complete variable domain (other parts from reference TRBV28 and TRBJ2-1): DVKVTQSSRYLVKRTGEKVFLECVQDMDHENMFWYRQDPGLGLRLIYFSYDVKMKEKGDIPEGYSVSREKKERFSLILESASTNQTSMYLCASSLVGRKSSYNEQFFGPGTRLTVL.

This sequence joins TRBV19 and TRBJ2-1, with 7 bases lining up with TRBD2. The CDR3 is 15 amino acids. CDR1 and CDR2 (germline): LNHDA, SQIVND (reference sequence). J lost 3 bases, V lost 7 bases, and 9 bases had no gene match. CDR3 nucleotides: TGTGCCAGTACTCCACAACTAGCGTACTACAATGAGCAGTTCTTC. Amino acids: CASTPQLAYYNEQFF.

This chain uses TRBV7-3 with TRBJ2-5; D call uncertain. CDR3 length: 14 amino acids. Germline lookup yields CDR1 SGHTA and CDR2 FQGTGA. V was clipped by 3 bases and J by 0 bases, with 8 bases between them. The CDR3 loop is CASSFRGNQETQYF. In nucleotides, the CDR3 is TGTGCCAGCAGCTTTCGAGGCAACCAAGAGACCCAGTACTTC.

The chain couples TRBV18 to TRBJ2-6; possible D gene TRBD2, 6 bases. Trimming pared 1 base from V and 2 bases from J, leaving 12 bases between. This CDR3 is built from 17 residues. CDR1 is KGHSH and CDR2 is LQKENI in the germline V gene. This CDR3 reads CASSPRTGGTGANVLTF. The CDR3 DNA is TGTGCCAGCTCACCACGAACTGGGGGGACTGGGGCCAACGTCCTGACTTTC.

The J gene is TRBJ1-5, the V gene TRBV6-1; 7 nucleotides align to TRBD1. The germline V gene encodes CDR1 MNHNS and CDR2 SASEGT. This CDR3 comprises 14 residues. V gave up 8 bases and J gave up 2 bases; unmatched junction bases: 6. In nucleotides, the CDR3 is TGTGCCAGCGAGGAGGGGGCTGGCAATCAGCCCCAGCATTTT. This codes for CASEEGAGNQPQHF.

This chain connects TRBV5-1 to TRBJ2-1; 8 bases agree with TRBD1. The CDR3 loop spans 14 amino acids. In germline, CDR1 is SGHRS, CDR2 YFSETQ. V was clipped by 4 bases and J by 8 bases; unmatched bases: 8. The CDR3 sequence is CASSRQGLGDEQFF. CDR3 nucleotides: TGCGCCAGCAGCCGACAGGGGCTAGGGGATGAGCAGTTCTTC.

This clone came up a few times. V usage is TRBV30 and J usage is TRBJ1-2; 7 positions agree with TRBD1. The CDR3 extends over 16 amino acids. V dropped 6 bases and J dropped 9; count of bases not matched to a gene: 22. In germline, CDR1 is GTSNPN, CDR2 SVGIG (reference sequence). CDR3 nucleotides: TGTGCCTGCCGCGACCCGGGACAGCCCCTCCTGAAGCGCTACACCTTC. Encoded protein: CACRDPGQPLLKRYTF.

CDR3 protein: CASSDTGLIGETQYF. CDR3 bases: TGTGCCAGCAGCGATACGGGCCTCATAGGGGAGACCCAGTACTTC. The chain links TRBV4-2 to TRBJ2-5; no clear D gene. The V gene lost 5 bases and the J gene lost 5 bases, with 18 bases spanning the gap. Germline values: CDR1 LGHNA, CDR2 YNFKEQ. CDR3 size: 15 residues.

This chain joins TRBV5-1 and TRBJ2-2, with D possibly being TRBD1 or TRBD2 (6 bases each). Trimming cost V 4 bases and J 4 bases, with 11 bases left between them. The CDR3 sequence is 14 residues long. Germline CDR1 and CDR2: SGHRS and YFSETQ. CDR3 coding DNA: TGCGCCAGCAGCCGAGAGGGGGGCACCGGGGAGCTGTTTTTT. Protein sequence: CASSREGGTGELFF.

This chain joins TRBV5-1 and TRBJ2-5, with a possible D match to TRBD1 (6 bases). V dropped 1 base and J dropped 4 bases, with 11 bases sitting between them. The CDR3 is made up of 14 amino acids. Germline assignment: CDR1 SGHRS and CDR2 YFSETQ. CDR3 DNA sequence: TGCGCCAGCAGCTTGACAGGGATGAGAGAGACCCAGTACTTC. It is translated as CASSLTGMRETQYF.

The chain links TRBV27 to TRBJ2-3, with a weak D call TRBD2 (5 bases). V lost 5 bases and J 2 bases, leaving 11 bases between the germline ends. The CDR3 is 14 residues long. CDR1 is MNHEY, CDR2 SMNVEV, per germline (reference sequence). CDR3 loop: CASSPLDSTDTQYF. In nucleotides, the CDR3 is TGTGCCAGCAGTCCCTTGGACTCCACAGATACGCAGTATTTT.